This TCR beta chain originates from a study of T cells in Graves' hyperthyroidism and ophthalmopathy. Study as a whole: The blood sample was taken at first diagnosis, before treatment began. Study findings and constraints: In simple terms, a model built on 13 V-J features told ophthalmopathy apart from stable hyperthyroidism. Most thyroid-expanded clonotypes above 0.001 were also found in blood.

Fresh peripheral blood, around 9.3 ml, was the source of the PBMCs. The sample holds many counts of this clonotype. Its specificity is unknown. RNA transcripts gave rise to amplified TCR beta CDR3 regions. During a first-round RT-PCR of the TCR CDR3, the HTBI primer set was used. Each CDR3 protein gets one entry after TCRdb re-called the multiplex PCR reads with MiXCR. Here the sample spans hundreds of thousands of distinct CDR3 sequences, around 15% being singletons. This CDR3 is 12 amino acids long. Germline CDR1 is DFQATT and CDR2 is SNEGSKA (reference sequence). V dropped 3 bases and J dropped 5 bases, with 10 bases sitting between them.

The rearrangement joins TRBV20-1 to TRBJ1-1, with D perhaps TRBD1 (5 bases). This sequence originates from a middle-aged woman with Graves' ophthalmopathy. Input material: blood. The CDR3 DNA sequence: TGCAGTGCTAGCGACGGGGGTACTGAAGCTTTCTTT. Protein product: CSASDGGTEAFF.